Shown below are 6 T cell receptor beta chains from a single sample sequenced in a study of blood T cell repertoires in COVID-19 (dated by TCRdb to about 2020). Receptor libraries were prepared by the immunoSEQ multiplex PCR assay. In TCRdb, the immuneACCESS table is reduced to in-frame sequences with V and J assigned. These tables do not hold every clone; where another copy was compared, an unresolved V gene accounts for under half, and the others remain unexplained. This sample comprises hundreds of thousands of clones, 85% of them detected only once. Jointly, the top ten make up 9.1% of the sample. Sequencing was carried out using PBMCs or T cells enriched from blood (not recorded which). These receptors were taken from a woman aged 45-65 years with acute COVID-19.

This chain uses TRBV19 with TRBJ2-3; weak D call: TRBD2 (5 bases). Germline CDR1 and CDR2: LNHDA and SQIVND (reference sequence). V lost 5 bases and J 7 bases, leaving 10 bases between the germline ends. This CDR3 has 12 residues. CDR3 coding DNA: TGTGCCAGTAGTCACTACGGGAATACGCAGTATTTT. Its translation: CASSHYGNTQYF.

The rearrangement uses TRBV7-9 and TRBJ2-3, with 12 bases aligning to TRBD1. Germline V gene sequence: CDR1 SEHNR, CDR2 FQNEAQ (reference sequence). Unmatched junction bases numbered 11, after V lost 5 bases and J lost 5 bases. The CDR3 consists of 17 residues. The CDR3 DNA follows: TGTGCCAGCAGCCCCCGCCCGGGACAGGGGGCCGTAGATACGCAGTATTTT. Its protein product is CASSPRPGQGAVDTQYF.

The CDR3 loop is CAINQGLNSGNTIYF. DNA for the CDR3: TGTGCCATCAACCAGGGGCTGAACTCTGGAAACACCATATATTTT. The chain couples TRBV10-3 to TRBJ1-3, with D tentatively TRBD1 (6 bases). The CDR3 length is 15 residues. Germline CDR1 is ENHRY and CDR2 is SYGVKD. Trimming took off 7 bases at V and 0 bases at J, with 13 bases between the two ends.

This clone occurred a few times. This chain connects TRBV4-3 to TRBJ1-4; TRBD1 matches at 7 bases. The CDR3 loop spans 14 amino acids. Germline CDR1 and CDR2: LGHNA and YSLEER. Unmatched junction bases numbered 7, after V lost 4 bases and J lost 8 bases. CDR3 in amino acids: CASSPTGWKEKLFF. The DNA of the CDR3 is TGCGCCAGCAGCCCGACAGGGTGGAAGGAAAAACTGTTTTTT.

The chain recombines TRBV7-2 with TRBJ1-6, with D maybe TRBD1 (5 bases). The CDR3 extends over 15 amino acids. V lost 5 bases to trimming and J lost 6 bases, with 14 bases between them. CDR1 is SGHTA and CDR2 is FQGNSA in the germline V gene. CDR3: CASSGPQGTNSPLHF. The CDR3 DNA follows: TGTGCCAGCAGCGGGCCTCAGGGTACTAATTCACCCCTCCACTTT.

This chain links TRBV7-9 with TRBJ1-2; tentative D call: TRBD1 (5 bases). Germline CDR1 is SEHNR and CDR2 is FQNEAQ (reference sequence). V was pared by 0 bases and J by 2 bases, with 7 bases between. The CDR3 extends over 14 amino acids. CDR3 coding DNA: TGTGCCAGCAGCTTAGCAGGGGAAAACTATGGCTACACCTTC. Translated, it gives CASSLAGENYGYTF.